Listed below are T cell receptor beta chains from one sample, sequenced in a study of cytomegalovirus exposure and HLA in healthy donors. Assay used: immunoSEQ multiplex PCR; TCRdb lists only in-frame clones, some missing. This table has 100,000 to 150,000 clones, about 11% appearing once. The sequencing sample was made of PBMCs. Source of these receptors: a woman between 18 and 30 years old in good health and CMV-seropositive. The conserved cysteine and the conserved F or W are not part of the CDR3 here. A D gene is named only where the DNA matches it firmly.

>TRBV6-1|TRBD1
ASSGDSGNTIY
>TRBV6-1|NA
ASRREGYLF
>TRBV15|NA
ATSRVAHREDEQF
>TRBV28|TRBD2
ASTSPMGGTETQY
>TRBV2|NA
ASSVDSLYGYT
>TRBV29-1|TRBD2
SVGGLAGDEQY
>TRBV7-7|NA
ASTEQGWGTQY
>TRBV5-1|TRBD2
ASSSGVSGIYNEQF
>TRBV30|NA
AWSRGSSGEKLF
>TRBV28|TRBD1
ASSLGTGFGEQY
>TRBV28|TRBD1
ASSSRGPNQPQH
>TRBV27|TRBD2
ASYPTTSGRALVRGEQF
>TRBV6-1|NA
ASRRDEKLF
>TRBV10-3|TRBD1
ASTGGTFVEANVLT
>TRBV5-1|NA
ASSPLASADEQF
>TRBV27|NA
ASSRLRGFNQPQH
>TRBV6-1|NA
ASVRVQGGFSEAF
>TRBV6-4|TRBD1
ASRENARGFEAF
>TRBV1|NA
TSSRGVTSGVYEQY
>TRBV2|NA
ASSEPYGGPSETQY
>TRBV5-6|NA
ASSLFTGSSELQY
>TRBV2|NA
ASSVSFRSYEQY
>TRBV5-1|TRBD2
ASSLGRPQVSGLRYQETQY
>TRBV11-2|TRBD1
ASSSKGDRTYEQY
>TRBV10-3|TRBD2
AIRHSGDAYEQY
>TRBV2|NA
ASRRGQWGRDTQY
>TRBV6-1|NA
ASSEPGLTKNGDGYT
>TRBV27|NA
ASRRGGELF